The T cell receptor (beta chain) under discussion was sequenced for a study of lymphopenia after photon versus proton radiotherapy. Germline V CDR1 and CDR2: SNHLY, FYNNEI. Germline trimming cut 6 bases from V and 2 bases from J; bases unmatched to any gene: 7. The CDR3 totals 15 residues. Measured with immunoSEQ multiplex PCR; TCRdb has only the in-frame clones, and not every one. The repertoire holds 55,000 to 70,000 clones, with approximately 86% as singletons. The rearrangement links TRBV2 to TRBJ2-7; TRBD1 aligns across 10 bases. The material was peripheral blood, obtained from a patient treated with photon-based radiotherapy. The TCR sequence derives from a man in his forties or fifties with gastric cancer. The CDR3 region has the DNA TGTGCCAGCAGGCCCGGGACAGGGGTACCCTACGAGCAGTACTTC. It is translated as CASRPGTGVPYEQYF.